These 17 T cell receptor beta chains share one sample of origin, sequenced in a study of T cells in Graves' hyperthyroidism and ophthalmopathy. RNA transcripts gave rise to amplified TCR beta CDR3 regions. A first-round RT-PCR of the TCR CDR3 used the HTBI primer set. One entry per CDR3 protein, called by TCRdb with MiXCR from the multiplex PCR reads. The sample lists roughly 740,000 distinct CDR3 sequences, roughly 15% occurring once. The sample comprised blood. The receptor set was obtained from a man aged 18 to 30 with Graves' hyperthyroidism.

This clonotype occurred many times. The chain carries TRBV6-1 and TRBJ1-1; D not resolved. Germline loops: CDR1 MNHNS, CDR2 SASEGT. Trimming pared 3 bases from V and 1 base from J, leaving 15 bases between. The CDR3 contains 16 residues. The CDR3 loop is CASSDAWTRRNTEAFF. The CDR3 DNA is TGTGCCAGCAGTGATGCTTGGACCCGACGGAACACTGAAGCTTTCTTT.

The CDR3 sequence is CSARLPAWRGYTF. For the CDR3, the DNA is TGCAGTGCTAGACTCCCGGCCTGGCGCGGCTACACCTTC. The chain links TRBV20-1 to TRBJ1-2; no definite D call. Germline V CDR1 and CDR2: DFQATT, SNEGSKA (reference sequence). This CDR3 is built from 13 residues. V was shortened by 2 bases and J by 8 bases, with 15 bases between the two germline ends.

This clonotype has a count of ten or more. This chain joins TRBV6-1 and TRBJ2-7; 10 bases fit TRBD2. V was clipped by 0 bases and J by 2 bases; unmatched bases: 10. Looked up from germline, CDR1 is MNHNS and CDR2 is SASEGT. The length of the CDR3 is 18 residues. The CDR3 DNA follows: TGTGCCAGCAGTGAAGCTTTTACCCTAGCGGGAGAGGCCTACGAGCAGTACTTC. Translated, it gives CASSEAFTLAGEAYEQYF.

The V gene is TRBV11-3, the J gene TRBJ2-7, with TRBD2 matching 12 bases. This CDR3 has 16 residues. Trimming took 3 bases from V and 6 from J; bases not matched to a gene: 9. Germline assignment: CDR1 SGHNT and CDR2 YENEEA. The CDR3 DNA reads TGTGCCAGCAGCTTTCTAGCGGGAGGGAGTTTAGGCGAGCAGTACTTC. Residues: CASSFLAGGSLGEQYF.

This clonotype was observed a handful of times. The gene calls are TRBV6-1 and TRBJ2-2; D not certain. Germline V lookup: CDR1 MNHNS, CDR2 SASEGT. This CDR3 comprises 12 residues. Between the trimmed V and J ends, which lost 10 bases and 1 base, there was a span of 7 bases. The DNA of the CDR3 is TGTGCCACAGCGAAGAACACCGGGGAGCTGTTTTTT. It yields the protein CATAKNTGELFF.

This clonotype was counted many times. This sequence joins TRBV20-1 and TRBJ1-1; no firm D call. The CDR3 is made up of 15 amino acids. Trimming removed 1 base from V and 0 bases from J, with 12 bases in between. Germline loops: CDR1 DFQATT, CDR2 SNEGSKA (reference sequence). CDR3 nucleotide sequence: TGCAGTGCTAGAGTGAAGCCAACCATGAACACTGAAGCTTTCTTT. It specifies CSARVKPTMNTEAFF.

This clonotype came up many times. The chain employs TRBV20-1 and TRBJ2-5; no definite D call. The CDR3 sequence is 10 residues long. Trimming cost V 7 bases and J 3 bases, with 6 bases left between them. Germline-derived CDR1 and CDR2 are DFQATT and SNEGSKA (reference sequence). The CDR3 sequence: CSVKKETQYF. CDR3 DNA: TGCAGTGTCAAAAAAGAGACCCAGTACTTC.

This clonotype was seen many times. The CDR3 loop is CASSLGGTSGRGTGEETQYF. The CDR3 DNA sequence: TGTGCCAGCAGTTTAGGAGGGACTAGCGGGAGAGGAACTGGGGAGGAGACCCAGTACTTC. The J gene is TRBJ2-5, the V gene TRBV28; 14 bases align to TRBD2. Losses at the gene ends were 2 bases for V and 5 bases for J; bases not matched to a gene: 16. CDR1 is MDHEN and CDR2 is SYDVKM in the germline V gene. CDR3 size: 20 residues.

This clonotype was picked up many times. This chain joins TRBV20-1 and TRBJ2-5; a possible D gene is TRBD2 (6 bases). Trimming left V 1 base short and J 2 bases short, with 8 bases between. The germline V gene encodes CDR1 DFQATT and CDR2 SNEGSKA (reference sequence). The CDR3 spans 13 residues. This CDR3 is CSARVGLQETQYF. The CDR3 region has the DNA TGCAGTGCTAGAGTAGGACTACAAGAGACCCAGTACTTC.

The rearrangement joins TRBV15 to TRBJ2-7; TRBD2 matches at 10 bases. Germline loops: CDR1 LNHNV, CDR2 YYDKDF (reference sequence). The CDR3 has 13 residues. V was clipped by 8 bases and J by 3 bases; unmatched bases: 4. For the CDR3, the DNA is TGTGCCACCCGTGCTAGCGGGAGCTACGAGCAGTACTTC. Translation: CATRASGSYEQYF.

A remark on this clonotype: A much larger clone lies one base from this, so it may be a read error. The chain joins TRBV20-1 to TRBJ2-7; D gene ambiguous. The CDR3 has 12 amino acids. The germline V gene has CDR1 DFQATT and CDR2 SNEGSKA (reference sequence). CDR3 nucleotides: TGCAGTGCTAGGGTAGGGATCGACGAGCGGTACTTC. Its translation is CSARVGIDERYF.

The table lists this clonotype with a few counts. The rearrangement joins TRBV10-3 to TRBJ2-3; tentatively, D is TRBD2 (6 bases). Germline CDR1 is ENHRY and CDR2 is SYGVKD. Trimming took 5 bases from V and 0 from J, leaving 9 bases between them. This CDR3 is 14 amino acids long. The CDR3 DNA is TGTGCCATCAGTCGCGGGACTAGCACAGATACGCAGTATTTT. This encodes CAISRGTSTDTQYF.

Many counts were recorded for this clonotype. The CDR3 sequence: CASSPPGQGAAGYTF. In nucleotides, the CDR3 is TGTGCCAGCTCACCACCGGGACAGGGGGCAGCTGGCTACACCTTC. J is TRBJ1-2 and V is TRBV18; 12 nucleotides line up with TRBD1. Trimming took 0 bases from V and 7 from J; bases not matched to a gene: 3. Looked up from germline, CDR1 is KGHSH and CDR2 is LQKENI. The CDR3 loop spans 15 amino acids.

J is TRBJ1-5 and V is TRBV5-5; the D gene is possibly TRBD1 (6 bases). Germline CDR1 and CDR2: SGHKS and YYEKEE (reference sequence). This CDR3 comprises 18 residues. V was shortened by 4 bases and J by 0 bases, with 20 bases between the two germline ends. The CDR3 DNA follows: TGTGCCAGCAGCCCGCGGGGTGACAGGCTCCCTAGCAATCAGCCCCAGCATTTT. As protein: CASSPRGDRLPSNQPQHF.

This clonotype has a handful of counts. The chain carries TRBV18 and TRBJ2-1, with D possibly being TRBD1 (5 bases). This CDR3 has 12 amino acids. The ends were cut back, 6 bases at V and 6 bases at J, with 9 bases in the middle. Germline V gives CDR1 KGHSH, CDR2 LQKENI. In nucleotides, the CDR3 is TGTGCCAGCTCGGCGGACACCAATGAGCAGTTCTTC. This translates into CASSADTNEQFF.

Many counts were recorded for this clonotype. This rearrangement joins TRBV20-1 to TRBJ2-3, with TRBD2 matching 12 bases. The trim removed 3 bases at V and 2 bases at J, leaving 9 bases unmatched. CDR3 length: 17 amino acids. Germline V gene sequence: CDR1 DFQATT, CDR2 SNEGSKA (reference sequence). In DNA form, the CDR3 reads TGCAGTGCTAGTCCCCTAGCGGGAGGGCCCCCCACAGATACGCAGTATTTT. Amino acid sequence: CSASPLAGGPPTDTQYF.

The chain recombines TRBV4-3 with TRBJ1-2; D is uncertain. Trimming stripped 0 bases from V and 3 bases from J, with 8 bases between. Germline lookup yields CDR1 LGHNA and CDR2 YSLEER. This CDR3 is 14 amino acids long. The CDR3 loop is CASSQDSTDYGYTF. The CDR3 DNA is TGCGCCAGCAGCCAAGATTCCACCGACTATGGCTACACCTTC.